Reported below is one T cell receptor (beta chain). Its cognate antigen is unknown. Germline loops: CDR1 SNHLY, CDR2 FYNNEI. The CDR3 consists of 16 residues. The sample is drawn from a study of T cells expressing NK-cell markers. In the study overall: HCMV seropositivity characterized most of the eight sequenced donors, and seronegativity one. General study points: Four of the donors also had these clonotypes leading their CD3+CD56-NKG2C+ fraction. In roughly six donors, dominant CD3+CD56+NKG2C+ clonotypes ranked among the top 10 CD8+ clonotypes.

5'RACE template switching built TCR beta cDNA with unique molecular identifiers. TCRdb reprocessed the 5' RACE reads and keeps a single row for each CDR3 protein, giving no DNA. The sample includes roughly 450,000 distinct CDR3 sequences. This TCR was recovered from a woman in her fifties or sixties in good health. Material: blood T cells: a sorted CD56 or NKG2C T cell subset, CD4+ or CD8+ T cells, or bulk PBMC T cells (not recorded which). The chain is built from TRBV2 and TRBJ2-4; the D call of TRBD2 rests on TCRdb alone, since no DNA is present to check it. CDR3 residues: CASSGLAGVGKNIQYF.